The 5 T cell receptor beta chains listed next were all sequenced from one sample in a study of T cells after yellow fever vaccination (dated by TCRdb to the late 2010s). Receptor libraries were prepared by 5' RACE. Instrument used: Illumina NovaSeq 6000. The public reads were run again by TCRdb, first through fastp at Q25 and then through MiXCR, and only productive beta chains were kept. Under each unique CDR3 protein, matching rows form one entry showing the most common genes and DNA. For this sample the table gives roughly 190,000 distinct CDR3 sequences, of which more than 9.5% were detected only once. The ten top clones hold 36% of the sample. This sample's treatment or condition label indicates: live attenuated yellow fever vaccine strain. Sequenced here: CD8+ T cells sorted from PBMCs, sampled 15 days after the yellow fever booster vaccination. The receptors originated from a young man who received the YFV17D yellow fever vaccine.

This clonotype was counted ten times or more. The J gene is TRBJ2-1, the V gene TRBV7-3, with 11 bases that match TRBD2. Germline V gene lookup returns CDR1 SGHTA and CDR2 FQGTGA. This CDR3 spans 16 amino acids. Trimming took 3 bases from V and 7 from J; bases not matched to a gene: 8. CDR3 bases: TGTGCCAGCAGCTTCTTAGCGGGGGGGCCAATAAATGAGCAGTTCTTC. This sequence encodes CASSFLAGGPINEQFF. The full variable domain, rest sourced from reference TRBV7-3 and TRBJ2-1, is GAGVSQTPSNKVTEKGKYVELRCDPISGHTALYWYRQSLGQGPEFLIYFQGTGAADDSGLPNDRFFAVRPEGSVSTLKIQRTERGDSAVYLCASSFLAGGPINEQFFGPGTRLTVL.

V is TRBV27 and J is TRBJ2-5; TRBD2 aligns across 7 bases. The CDR3 has 14 amino acids. CDR1 is MNHEY, CDR2 SMNVEV, per germline (reference sequence). Trimming at V came to 4 bases and at J to 2 bases, leaving 4 bases not matched to a gene. The CDR3 spells CASSSGGLQETQYF. In nucleotides, the CDR3 is TGTGCCAGCAGTTCGGGAGGCTTACAAGAGACCCAGTACTTC.

V is TRBV4-1 and J is TRBJ1-1; D is unclear. Between the trimmed V and J ends, which lost 3 bases and 1 base, there was a span of 6 bases. Germline loops: CDR1 MGHRA, CDR2 YSYEKL. The CDR3 is made up of 13 amino acids. CDR3 region: CASSQGKNTEAFF. The CDR3 DNA sequence: TGCGCCAGCAGCCAGGGGAAGAACACTGAAGCTTTCTTT.

The chain links TRBV7-9 to TRBJ2-3; D possibly uses TRBD1 or TRBD2 (5 bases each). The ends were cut back, 2 bases at V and 4 bases at J, with 10 bases in the middle. There are 14 residues in the CDR3. Germline CDR1 reads SEHNR; CDR2 reads FQNEAQ (reference sequence). In DNA form, the CDR3 reads TGTGCCAGCAGCTTACGAGGGGCGGCAGATACGCAGTATTTT. It codes for CASSLRGAADTQYF.

This clonotype came up a few times. V is TRBV24-1 and J is TRBJ2-5; maybe TRBD2 (5 bases). The V end was cut by 6 bases, the J end by 3 bases, with 10 bases between. This CDR3 has 13 amino acids. Looked up from germline, CDR1 is KGHDR and CDR2 is SFDVKD. Here the CDR3 reads CATSSEEEETQYF. Here the CDR3 DNA reads TGTGCCACCAGTTCAGAGGAGGAAGAGACCCAGTACTTC.